This T cell receptor beta chain stems from a study of T-cell memory formation after mild COVID-19. The wider study: In these data, TCR clusters were largely donor specific.

Findings and caveats of the study: Those CD4+ clones that contracted were mainly in CM and EM (CD8+ ones in EMRA).

TCRdb re-called the 5' RACE reads through MiXCR, storing one row per CDR3 protein. The data contain under 300,000 distinct CDR3 sequences, around 8% of them singletons. This clonotype has only a few counts. Its specificity is not known. The specimen was PBMCs or a T cell subset sorted from them (not recorded which). The clonotype comes from a man younger than 30 who had mild COVID-19 (a few samples of this study predate the infection). Cell type and time point are not known.

CDR3 sequence: CASSRDQGPGYTF. The CDR3 DNA is TGTGCCAGCAGCCGGGACCAGGGACCGGGCTACACCTTC. This chain uses TRBV14 with TRBJ1-2; D possibly corresponds to TRBD1 (5 bases). The CDR3 loop spans 13 amino acids. Trimming took 4 bases from V and 8 from J, leaving 14 bases between them. Germline lookup yields CDR1 SGHDN and CDR2 FVKESK.